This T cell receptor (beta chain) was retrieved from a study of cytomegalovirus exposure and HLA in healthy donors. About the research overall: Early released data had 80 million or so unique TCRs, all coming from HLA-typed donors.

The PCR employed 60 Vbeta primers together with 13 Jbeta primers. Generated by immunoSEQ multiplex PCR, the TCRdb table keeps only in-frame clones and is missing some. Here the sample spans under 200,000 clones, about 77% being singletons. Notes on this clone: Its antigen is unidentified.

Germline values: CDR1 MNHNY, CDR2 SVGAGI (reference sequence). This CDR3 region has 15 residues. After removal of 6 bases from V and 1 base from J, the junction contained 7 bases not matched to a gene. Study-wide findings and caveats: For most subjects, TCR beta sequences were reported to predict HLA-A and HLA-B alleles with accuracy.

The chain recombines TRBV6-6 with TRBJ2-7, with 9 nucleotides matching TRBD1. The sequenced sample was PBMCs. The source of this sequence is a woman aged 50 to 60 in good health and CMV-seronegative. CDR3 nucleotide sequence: TGTGCCAGCAGAGGGAGGGACAGGGCTTCCTACGAGCAGTACTTC. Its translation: CASRGRDRASYEQYF.